These 20 T cell receptor beta chains were all obtained from the same sample, sequenced in a study of blood T cells in healthy people across ages. A sample-barcoded 5' primer and a J-beta primer mix were used in a second PCR of roughly 6 to 11 cycles. A single record per CDR3 protein comes from TCRdb applying MiXCR to the 5' RACE reads. Of over a million distinct CDR3 sequences listed, 45% are singletons. The sequencing input was blood. All receptors derive from a woman in her sixties or seventies in good health.

This clonotype was found a few times. V gene TRBV4-2 combines with J gene TRBJ1-1; no reliable D call. This CDR3 is 12 amino acids long. The V end was cut by 3 bases, the J end by 10 bases, with 12 bases between. Germline V gives CDR1 LGHNA, CDR2 YNFKEQ. The CDR3 nucleotides read TGTGCCAGCAGCCACCCCACAGTGGGAGCTTTCTTT. Encoded protein: CASSHPTVGAFF.

This chain connects TRBV4-1 to TRBJ2-7; 7 bases agree with TRBD1. The CDR3 is made up of 16 amino acids. Germline V CDR1 and CDR2: MGHRA, YSYEKL. Unmatched junction bases numbered 14, after V lost 6 bases and J lost 3 bases. The CDR3 region has the DNA TGCGCCAGCAGTCTTGAAACCGGGGCAGGGGGCTACGAGCAGTACTTC. Protein: CASSLETGAGGYEQYF.

V gene TRBV30 combines with J gene TRBJ2-7; tentatively, D is TRBD2 (5 bases). The CDR3 loop spans 14 amino acids. The germline V and J ends were trimmed by 2 bases and 0 bases, with 11 bases remaining between them. Germline V lookup: CDR1 GTSNPN, CDR2 SVGIG (reference sequence). CDR3 nucleotides: TGTGCCTGGAGTAAACTAGTGAGCTCCTACGAGCAGTACTTC. This codes for CAWSKLVSSYEQYF.

The sample holds one count of this clonotype. V usage is TRBV20-1 and J usage is TRBJ1-4; weak D call: TRBD1 (6 bases). Germline values: CDR1 DFQATT, CDR2 SNEGSKA (reference sequence). V lost 6 bases, J lost 7 bases, and 15 bases lay in between. The CDR3 spans 13 residues. The CDR3 loop reads CSASGGLIEKLFF. CDR3 in DNA: TGCAGTGCCAGCGGGGGGCTAATTGAAAAACTGTTTTTT.

This rearrangement joins TRBV12-3 or TRBV12-4 to TRBJ2-7, with TRBD1 matching 9 bases. The trim removed 5 bases at V and 10 bases at J, leaving 9 bases unmatched. This CDR3 region has 13 residues. The CDR3 protein is CASSRGQGFDQYF. The CDR3 DNA reads as TGTGCCAGCAGTCGTGGACAGGGGTTCGACCAGTACTTC.

V usage is TRBV5-1 and J usage is TRBJ2-6, with TRBD1 as a possible D gene (5 bases). This CDR3 is built from 17 residues. The germline gives CDR1 SGHRS, CDR2 YFSETQ. V lost 5 bases, J lost 0 bases, and 15 bases lay in between. CDR3 nucleotides: TGCGCCAGCAGGACCGAACAGGACCTCTCTGGGGCCAACGTCCTGACTTTC. This encodes CASRTEQDLSGANVLTF.

This clonotype was detected a few times. The V call is TRBV24-1, the J call TRBJ1-4; TRBD1 matches 7 bases. This CDR3 is 17 amino acids long. CDR1 is KGHDR, CDR2 SFDVKD, per germline. With V trimmed by 3 bases and J by 0 bases, 6 bases remained unmatched. The CDR3 DNA reads TGTGCCACCAGTGATACCGGGACAGCAGCAACTAATGAAAAACTGTTTTTT. It is translated as CATSDTGTAATNEKLFF.

The genes are TRBV6-5 and TRBJ2-1, with D maybe TRBD1 (5 bases). Per the germline V gene, CDR1 is MNHEY and CDR2 is SVGAGI. This CDR3 region has 15 residues. Trimming removed 6 bases from V and 3 bases from J, with 15 bases in between. CDR3 region: CASSNDRPYYNEQFF. In DNA, the CDR3 is TGTGCCAGCAGCAACGACAGACCTTACTACAATGAGCAGTTCTTC.

The chain couples TRBV12-3 or TRBV12-4 to TRBJ2-4; D remains ambiguous. TRBJ2-5 matches the DNA end more closely, so the J call is doubtful. The CDR3 sequence is 14 residues long. In DNA, the CDR3 is TGTGCCAGCAGTTTACTAAGAGTTGGGGAGACCCAGTACTTC. Encoded protein: CASSLLRVGETQYF.

This chain connects TRBV30 to TRBJ2-3; D uncertain. Germline V gene lookup returns CDR1 GTSNPN and CDR2 SVGIG (reference sequence). Trimming took off 1 base at V and 2 bases at J, with 4 bases between the two ends. The CDR3 length is 12 residues. The CDR3 DNA follows: TGTGCCTGGAGTGCGACCACAGATACGCAGTATTTT. It codes for CAWSATTDTQYF.

The CDR3 loop is CASSYWGSTDTQYF. Here the CDR3 DNA reads TGTGCCAGCAGTTATTGGGGAAGCACAGATACGCAGTATTTT. This sequence joins TRBV27 and TRBJ2-3; D gene unclear. V was trimmed by 4 bases and J by 0 bases, leaving 8 bases between them. The CDR3 spans 14 residues. From germline, CDR1 is MNHEY and CDR2 SMNVEV (reference sequence).

The genes are TRBV7-2 and TRBJ2-3; D may correspond to TRBD1 or TRBD2 (6 bases each). CDR3 length: 18 residues. The germline gives CDR1 SGHTA, CDR2 FQGNSA. V gave up 5 bases and J gave up 0 bases, with 21 bases separating them. Written as DNA, the CDR3 is TGTGCCAGCAGCCTCCGGGCCCCTAGGGGGGCGAGCACAGATACGCAGTATTTT. Protein: CASSLRAPRGASTDTQYF.

This rearrangement joins TRBV10-3 to TRBJ2-5; possibly TRBD2 for D (5 bases). Deletions cut 2 bases from V and 11 bases from J, with 9 bases between. CDR3 length equals 11 residues. From germline, CDR1 is ENHRY and CDR2 SYGVKD. The CDR3: CAISETREQYF. Here the CDR3 DNA reads TGTGCCATCAGTGAGACGAGGGAGCAGTACTTC.

This clonotype was observed a few times. The rearrangement joins TRBV20-1 to TRBJ2-1, with D possibly matching TRBD2 (5 bases). The CDR3 is made up of 13 amino acids. The germline V gene has CDR1 DFQATT and CDR2 SNEGSKA (reference sequence). CDR3 nucleotides: TGCAGCGCACCCGGCTGGGTGGAGGATGAGCAGTTCTTC. This codes for CSAPGWVEDEQFF.

This clonotype is a singleton in its sample. CDR3 DNA sequence: TGTGCCCAGGGAACTAATCAAGAGACCCAGTACTTC. It yields the protein CAQGTNQETQYF. The chain recombines TRBV30 with TRBJ2-5; tentative D call: TRBD1 (5 bases). V dropped 8 bases and J dropped 2 bases, with 12 bases sitting between them. From germline, CDR1 is GTSNPN and CDR2 SVGIG (reference sequence). This CDR3 has 12 residues.

The sample holds a few counts of this clonotype. The chain combines TRBV6-5 with TRBJ2-5; TRBD2 agrees at 10 bases. This CDR3 contains 15 residues. V lost 1 base to trimming and J lost 3 bases; unmatched junction nucleotides: 2. The germline V gene encodes CDR1 MNHEY and CDR2 SVGAGI. CDR3 DNA: TGTGCCAGCAGTTACTGGACTAGCGGAAAAGAGACCCAGTACTTC. Protein sequence: CASSYWTSGKETQYF.

V and J are TRBV21-1 and TRBJ1-2. TRBV21-1 is tagged as a pseudogene. The CDR3 has 16 amino acids. CDR3 residues: CASSKSSGRRPYGYTF. In nucleotides, the CDR3 is TGTGCCAGCAGCAAAAGTTCGGGCCGTAGACCCTATGGCTACACCTTC.

This clonotype was counted a few times. The chain is built from TRBV7-2 and TRBJ1-2; tentatively, D is TRBD1 (5 bases). The CDR3 covers 16 residues. In germline, CDR1 is SGHTA, CDR2 FQGNSA. The V end lost 0 bases, the J end lost 4 bases, and 15 bases lay between the germline ends. The CDR3 is CASSLAEGAPGYGYTF. The DNA of the CDR3 is TGTGCCAGCAGCTTAGCCGAAGGGGCCCCTGGCTATGGCTACACCTTC.

This clonotype was detected ten times or more. V is TRBV13 and J is TRBJ1-1; no definite D call. Between the trimmed V and J ends, which lost 6 bases and 0 bases, there was a span of 8 bases. Germline values: CDR1 PRHDT, CDR2 FYEKMQ (reference sequence). The CDR3 is made up of 13 amino acids. The CDR3 DNA is TGTGCCAGCAGTCCCGTTATGAACACTGAAGCTTTCTTT. It encodes CASSPVMNTEAFF.

This clonotype was counted ten times or more. The chain links TRBV10-3 to TRBJ2-7, with D perhaps assigned TRBD1 or TRBD2 (5 bases each). This CDR3 comprises 13 residues. V was pared by 0 bases and J by 6 bases, with 9 bases between. Germline CDR1 ENHRY, CDR2 SYGVKD. In nucleotides, the CDR3 is TGTGCCATCAGTGAGTCTGGGGACGGCGAGCAGTACTTC. Translation gives CAISESGDGEQYF.